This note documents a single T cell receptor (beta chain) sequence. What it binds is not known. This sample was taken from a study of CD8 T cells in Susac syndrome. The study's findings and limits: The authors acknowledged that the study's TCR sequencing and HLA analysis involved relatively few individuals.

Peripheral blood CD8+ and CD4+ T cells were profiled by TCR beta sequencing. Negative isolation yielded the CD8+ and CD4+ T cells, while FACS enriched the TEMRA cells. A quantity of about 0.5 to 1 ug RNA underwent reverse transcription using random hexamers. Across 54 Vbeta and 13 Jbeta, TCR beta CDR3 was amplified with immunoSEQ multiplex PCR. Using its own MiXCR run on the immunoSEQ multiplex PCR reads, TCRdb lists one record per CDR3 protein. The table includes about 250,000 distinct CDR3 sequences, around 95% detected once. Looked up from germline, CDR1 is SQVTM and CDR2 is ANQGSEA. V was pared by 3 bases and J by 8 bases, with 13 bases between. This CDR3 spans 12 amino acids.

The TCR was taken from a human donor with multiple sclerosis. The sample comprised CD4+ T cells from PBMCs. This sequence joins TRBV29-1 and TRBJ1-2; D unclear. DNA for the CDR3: TGCAGCGTTGACTTGCCGGCAGAGGGCTACACCTTC. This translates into CSVDLPAEGYTF. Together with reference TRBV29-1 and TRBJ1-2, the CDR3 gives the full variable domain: SAVISQKPSRDICQRGTSLTIQCQVDSQVTMMFWYRQQPGQSLTLIATANQGSEATYESGFVIDKFPISRPNLTFSTLTVSNMSPEDSSIYLCSVDLPAEGYTFGSGTRLTVV.